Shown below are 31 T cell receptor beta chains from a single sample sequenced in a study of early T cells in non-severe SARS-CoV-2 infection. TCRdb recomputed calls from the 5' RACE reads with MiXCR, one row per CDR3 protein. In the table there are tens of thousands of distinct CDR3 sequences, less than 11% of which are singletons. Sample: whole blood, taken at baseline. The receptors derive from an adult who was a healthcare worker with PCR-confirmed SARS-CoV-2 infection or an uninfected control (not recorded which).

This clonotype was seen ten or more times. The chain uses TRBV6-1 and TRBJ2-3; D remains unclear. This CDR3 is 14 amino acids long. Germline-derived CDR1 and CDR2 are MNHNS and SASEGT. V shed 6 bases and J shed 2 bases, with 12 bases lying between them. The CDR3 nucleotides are TGTGCCAGCAGGGCCTCAGAATTCACAGATACGCAGTATTTT. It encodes CASRASEFTDTQYF.

The CDR3: CASGPGTGATNTGELFF. CDR3 DNA: TGTGCCAGCGGACCCGGGACAGGGGCCACGAACACCGGGGAGCTGTTTTTT. The rearrangement links TRBV12-3 or TRBV12-4 to TRBJ2-2; TRBD1 matches 10 bases. Germline trimming cut 8 bases from V and 0 bases from J; bases unmatched to any gene: 9. The CDR3 runs 17 residues.

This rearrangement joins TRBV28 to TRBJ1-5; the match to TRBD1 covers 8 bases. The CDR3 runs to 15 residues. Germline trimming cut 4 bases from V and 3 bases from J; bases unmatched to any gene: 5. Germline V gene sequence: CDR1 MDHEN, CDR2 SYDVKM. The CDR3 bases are TGTGCCAGCAGTTGGACAGGGAACCCCAATCAGCCCCAGCATTTT. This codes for CASSWTGNPNQPQHF.

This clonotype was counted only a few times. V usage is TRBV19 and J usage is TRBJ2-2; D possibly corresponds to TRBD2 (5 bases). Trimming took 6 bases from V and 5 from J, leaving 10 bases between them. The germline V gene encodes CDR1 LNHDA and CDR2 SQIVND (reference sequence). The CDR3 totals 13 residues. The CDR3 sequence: CASSSDFTGELFF. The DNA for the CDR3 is TGTGCCAGTAGCTCGGACTTTACCGGGGAGCTGTTTTTT. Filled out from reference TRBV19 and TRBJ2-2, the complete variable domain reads DGGITQSPKYLFRKEGQNVTLSCEQNLNHDAMYWYRQDPGQGLRLIYYSQIVNDFQKGDIAEGYSVSREKKESFPLTVTSAQKNPTAFYLCASSSDFTGELFFGEGSRLTVL.

Here the CDR3 DNA reads TGTGCCAGCGGTGAACACAATGAGCAGTTCTTC. This gives the protein CASGEHNEQFF. This chain uses TRBV7-9 with TRBJ2-1; D is uncertain. CDR3 length equals 11 residues. Per germline, CDR1 SEHNR and CDR2 FQNEAQ (reference sequence). With 8 bases removed from V and 5 bases from J, the gap between germline ends came to 7 bases.

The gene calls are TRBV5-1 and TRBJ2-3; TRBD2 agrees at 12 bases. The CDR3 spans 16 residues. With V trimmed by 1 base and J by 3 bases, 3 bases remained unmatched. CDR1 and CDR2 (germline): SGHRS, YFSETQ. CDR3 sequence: CASSLRLAGGTDTQYF. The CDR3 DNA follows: TGCGCCAGCAGCTTGAGGCTAGCGGGAGGGACAGATACGCAGTATTTT.

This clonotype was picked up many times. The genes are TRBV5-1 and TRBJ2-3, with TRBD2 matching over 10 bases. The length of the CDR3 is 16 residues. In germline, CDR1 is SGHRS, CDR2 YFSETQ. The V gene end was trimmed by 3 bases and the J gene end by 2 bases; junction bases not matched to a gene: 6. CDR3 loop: CASSSLLAGYTDTQYF. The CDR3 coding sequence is TGCGCCAGCAGCTCGCTACTAGCGGGGTACACAGATACGCAGTATTTT.

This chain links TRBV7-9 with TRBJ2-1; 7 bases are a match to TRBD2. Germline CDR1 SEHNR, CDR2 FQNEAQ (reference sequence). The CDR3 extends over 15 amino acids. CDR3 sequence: CAILEADQGLNEQFF. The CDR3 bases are TGTGCGATTTTAGAAGCAGACCAGGGACTAAATGAGCAGTTCTTC.

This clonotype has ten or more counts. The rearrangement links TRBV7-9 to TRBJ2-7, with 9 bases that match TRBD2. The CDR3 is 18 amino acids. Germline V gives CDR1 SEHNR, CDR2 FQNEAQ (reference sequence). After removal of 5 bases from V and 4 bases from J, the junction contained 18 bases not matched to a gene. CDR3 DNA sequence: TGTGCCAGCAGCCCCCCCGGTACAGGGAACCTAGCGGGGTACGAGCAGTACTTC. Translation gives CASSPPGTGNLAGYEQYF.

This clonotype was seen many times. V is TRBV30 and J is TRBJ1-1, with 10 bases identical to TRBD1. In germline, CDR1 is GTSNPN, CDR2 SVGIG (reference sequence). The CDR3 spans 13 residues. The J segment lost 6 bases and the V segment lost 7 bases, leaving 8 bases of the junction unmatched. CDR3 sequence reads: CASDRGPSAEAFF. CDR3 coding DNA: TGTGCCTCAGACAGGGGGCCGTCGGCTGAAGCTTTCTTT.

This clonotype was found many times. The CDR3 is CASSGQVSEQYF. Here the CDR3 DNA reads TGTGCCAGCAGTGGACAGGTGAGCGAGCAGTACTTC. The chain joins TRBV28 to TRBJ2-7, with TRBD1 identical over 7 bases. Trimming removed 5 bases from V and 6 bases from J; junction bases left unmatched: 4. CDR3 length: 12 amino acids. Germline V CDR1 and CDR2: MDHEN, SYDVKM. Full variable domain (missing parts from reference TRBV28 and TRBJ2-7): DVKVTQSSRYLVKRTGEKVFLECVQDMDHENMFWYRQDPGLGLRLIYFSYDVKMKEKGDIPEGYSVSREKKERFSLILESASTNQTSMYLCASSGQVSEQYFGPGTRLTVT.

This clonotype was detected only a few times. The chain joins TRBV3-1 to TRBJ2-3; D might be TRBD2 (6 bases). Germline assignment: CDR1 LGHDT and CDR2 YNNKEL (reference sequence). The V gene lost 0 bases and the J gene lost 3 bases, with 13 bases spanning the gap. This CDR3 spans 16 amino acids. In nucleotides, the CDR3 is TGTGCCAGCAGCCAAGATCTTTCGGGAGCTACAGATACGCAGTATTTT. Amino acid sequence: CASSQDLSGATDTQYF.

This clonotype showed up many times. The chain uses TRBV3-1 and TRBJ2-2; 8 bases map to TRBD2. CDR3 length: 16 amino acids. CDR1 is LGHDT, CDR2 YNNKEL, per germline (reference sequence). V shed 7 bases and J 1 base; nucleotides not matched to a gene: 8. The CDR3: CASNRREALNTGELFF. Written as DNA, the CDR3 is TGTGCCAGCAACCGGCGGGAGGCCCTGAACACCGGGGAGCTGTTTTTT.

The CDR3 sequence: CASRKAGNTIYF. The DNA of the CDR3 is TGTGCCAGCAGAAAAGCCGGAAACACCATATATTTT. The V and J genes are TRBV3-1 and TRBJ1-3; no firm D call. V was cut by 6 bases and J by 4 bases, with 7 bases left in between. The CDR3 covers 12 residues. Germline V gives CDR1 LGHDT, CDR2 YNNKEL (reference sequence). The full variable domain, in which reference TRBV3-1 and TRBJ1-3 provide the parts outside the CDR3, is DTAVSQTPKYLVTQMGNDKSIKCEQNLGHDTMYWYKQDSKKFLKIMFSYNNKELIINETVPNRFSPKSPDKAHLNLHINSLELGDSAVYFCASRKAGNTIYFGEGSWLTVV.

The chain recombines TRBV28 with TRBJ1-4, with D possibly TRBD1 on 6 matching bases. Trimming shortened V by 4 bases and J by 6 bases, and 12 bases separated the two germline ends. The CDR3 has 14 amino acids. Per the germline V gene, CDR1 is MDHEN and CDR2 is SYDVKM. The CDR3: CASSSGVWDEKLFF. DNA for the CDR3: TGTGCCAGCAGTTCAGGGGTATGGGATGAAAAACTGTTTTTT.

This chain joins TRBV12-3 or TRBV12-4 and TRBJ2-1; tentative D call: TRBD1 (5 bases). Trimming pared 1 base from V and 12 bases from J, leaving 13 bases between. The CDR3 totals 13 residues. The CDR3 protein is CASSLGARAAQFF. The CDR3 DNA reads TGTGCCAGCAGTTTAGGCGCCAGGGCGGCGCAGTTCTTC.

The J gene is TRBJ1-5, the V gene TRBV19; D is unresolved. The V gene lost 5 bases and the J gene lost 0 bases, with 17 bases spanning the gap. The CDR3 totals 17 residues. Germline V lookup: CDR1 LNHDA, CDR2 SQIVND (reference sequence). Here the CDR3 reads CASSGDVGSYSNQPQHF. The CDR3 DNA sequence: TGTGCCAGTAGTGGCGATGTGGGCAGCTATAGCAATCAGCCCCAGCATTTT.

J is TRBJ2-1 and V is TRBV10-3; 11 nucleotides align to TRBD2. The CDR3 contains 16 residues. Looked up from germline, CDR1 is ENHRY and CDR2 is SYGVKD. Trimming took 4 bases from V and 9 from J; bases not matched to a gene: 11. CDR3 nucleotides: TGTGCCATCAGTGGCTCGGGACTAGCGGTGGGAAGTGAGCAGTTCTTC. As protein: CAISGSGLAVGSEQFF.

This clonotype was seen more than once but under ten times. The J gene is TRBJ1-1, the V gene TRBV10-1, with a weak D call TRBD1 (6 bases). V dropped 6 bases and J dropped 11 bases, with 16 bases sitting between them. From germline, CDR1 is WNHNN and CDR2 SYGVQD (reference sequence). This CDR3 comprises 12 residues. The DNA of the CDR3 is TGCGCCAGCAGCGAAAATACAGGGTGGGCTTTCTTT. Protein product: CASSENTGWAFF.

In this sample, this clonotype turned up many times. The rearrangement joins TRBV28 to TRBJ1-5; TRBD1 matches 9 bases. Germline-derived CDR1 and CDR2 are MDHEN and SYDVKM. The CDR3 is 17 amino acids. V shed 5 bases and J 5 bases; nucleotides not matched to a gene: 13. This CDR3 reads CASSHPQGATGDQPQHF. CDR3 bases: TGTGCCAGCAGTCACCCACAGGGGGCAACTGGGGATCAGCCCCAGCATTTT.

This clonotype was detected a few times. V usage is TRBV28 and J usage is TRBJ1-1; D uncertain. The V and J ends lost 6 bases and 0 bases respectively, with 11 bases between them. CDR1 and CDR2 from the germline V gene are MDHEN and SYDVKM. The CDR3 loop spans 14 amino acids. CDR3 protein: CASSLSIMNTEAFF. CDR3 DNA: TGTGCCAGCAGCCTATCTATCATGAACACTGAAGCTTTCTTT.

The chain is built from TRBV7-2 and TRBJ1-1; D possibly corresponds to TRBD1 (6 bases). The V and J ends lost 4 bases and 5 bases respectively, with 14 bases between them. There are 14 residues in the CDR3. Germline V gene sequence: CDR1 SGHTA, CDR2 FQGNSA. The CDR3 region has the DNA TGTGCCAGCAGCTCACAGGGAGGGGGTACTGAAGCTTTCTTT. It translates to CASSSQGGGTEAFF.

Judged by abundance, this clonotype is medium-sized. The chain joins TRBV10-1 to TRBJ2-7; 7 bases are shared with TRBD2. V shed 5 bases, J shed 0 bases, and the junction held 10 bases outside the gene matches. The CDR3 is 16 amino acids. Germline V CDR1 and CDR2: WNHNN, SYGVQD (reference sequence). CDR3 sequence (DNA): TGCGCCAGCAGTCCCGATCGGCTAGCGGCCTCCTACGAGCAGTACTTC. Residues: CASSPDRLAASYEQYF.

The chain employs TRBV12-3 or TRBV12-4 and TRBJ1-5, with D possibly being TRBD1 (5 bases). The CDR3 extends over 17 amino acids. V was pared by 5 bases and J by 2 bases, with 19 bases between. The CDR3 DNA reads TGTGCCAGCAGTGCCCTTTGGGACTCTTGGGGCAATCAGCCCCAGCATTTT. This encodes CASSALWDSWGNQPQHF.

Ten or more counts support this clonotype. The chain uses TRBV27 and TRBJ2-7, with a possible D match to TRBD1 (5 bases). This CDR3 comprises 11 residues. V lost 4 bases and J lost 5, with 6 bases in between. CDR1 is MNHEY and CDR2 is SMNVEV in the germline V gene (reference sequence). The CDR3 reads CASSSGNEQYF. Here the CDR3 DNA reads TGTGCCAGCAGTTCAGGGAACGAGCAGTACTTC.

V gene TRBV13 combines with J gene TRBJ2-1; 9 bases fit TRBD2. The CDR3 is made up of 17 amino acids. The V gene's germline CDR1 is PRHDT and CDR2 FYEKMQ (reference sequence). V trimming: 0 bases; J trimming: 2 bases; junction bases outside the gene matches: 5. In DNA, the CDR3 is TGTGCCAGCAGCTTAGGAGGGACTAGCATTACCTACAATGAGCAGTTCTTC. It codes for CASSLGGTSITYNEQFF.

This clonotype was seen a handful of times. CDR3 protein: CASSRTPYNEQFF. The CDR3 DNA reads as TGTGCCAGCAGTCGGACACCCTACAATGAGCAGTTCTTC. The V gene is TRBV27, the J gene TRBJ2-1; possible D gene TRBD1, 5 bases. CDR3 length: 13 residues. Between the trimmed V and J ends, which lost 5 bases and 2 bases, there was a span of 7 bases. Germline-derived CDR1 and CDR2 are MNHEY and SMNVEV (reference sequence).

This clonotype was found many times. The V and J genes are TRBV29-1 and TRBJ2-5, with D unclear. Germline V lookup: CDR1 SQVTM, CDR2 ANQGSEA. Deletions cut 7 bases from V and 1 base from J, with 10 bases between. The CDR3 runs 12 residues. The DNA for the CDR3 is TGCAGCGCCGGGCGGCGCCAAGAGACCCAGTACTTC. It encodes CSAGRRQETQYF. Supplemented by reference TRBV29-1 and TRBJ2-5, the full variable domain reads SAVISQKPSRDICQRGTSLTIQCQVDSQVTMMFWYRQQPGQSLTLIATANQGSEATYESGFVIDKFPISRPNLTFSTLTVSNMSPEDSSIYLCSAGRRQETQYFGPGTRLLVL.

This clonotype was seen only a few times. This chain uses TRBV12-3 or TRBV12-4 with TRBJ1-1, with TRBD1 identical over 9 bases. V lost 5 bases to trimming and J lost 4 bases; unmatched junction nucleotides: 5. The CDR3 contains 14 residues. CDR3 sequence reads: CASSLDRGVTEAFF. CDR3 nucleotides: TGTGCCAGCAGTCTAGACAGGGGGGTCACTGAAGCTTTCTTT.

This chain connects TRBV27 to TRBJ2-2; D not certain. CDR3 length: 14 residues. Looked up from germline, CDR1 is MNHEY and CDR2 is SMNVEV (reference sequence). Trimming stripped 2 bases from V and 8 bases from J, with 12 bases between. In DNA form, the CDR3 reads TGTGCCAGCAGTTTAAACCTAGGGCTAGGGGAGCTGTTTTTT. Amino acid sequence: CASSLNLGLGELFF.

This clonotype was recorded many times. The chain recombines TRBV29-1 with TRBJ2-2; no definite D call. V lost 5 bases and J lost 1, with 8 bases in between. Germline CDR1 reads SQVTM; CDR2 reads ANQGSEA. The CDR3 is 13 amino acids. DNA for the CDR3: TGCAGCGTTTCCCCGGAGAACACCGGGGAGCTGTTTTTT. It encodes CSVSPENTGELFF.